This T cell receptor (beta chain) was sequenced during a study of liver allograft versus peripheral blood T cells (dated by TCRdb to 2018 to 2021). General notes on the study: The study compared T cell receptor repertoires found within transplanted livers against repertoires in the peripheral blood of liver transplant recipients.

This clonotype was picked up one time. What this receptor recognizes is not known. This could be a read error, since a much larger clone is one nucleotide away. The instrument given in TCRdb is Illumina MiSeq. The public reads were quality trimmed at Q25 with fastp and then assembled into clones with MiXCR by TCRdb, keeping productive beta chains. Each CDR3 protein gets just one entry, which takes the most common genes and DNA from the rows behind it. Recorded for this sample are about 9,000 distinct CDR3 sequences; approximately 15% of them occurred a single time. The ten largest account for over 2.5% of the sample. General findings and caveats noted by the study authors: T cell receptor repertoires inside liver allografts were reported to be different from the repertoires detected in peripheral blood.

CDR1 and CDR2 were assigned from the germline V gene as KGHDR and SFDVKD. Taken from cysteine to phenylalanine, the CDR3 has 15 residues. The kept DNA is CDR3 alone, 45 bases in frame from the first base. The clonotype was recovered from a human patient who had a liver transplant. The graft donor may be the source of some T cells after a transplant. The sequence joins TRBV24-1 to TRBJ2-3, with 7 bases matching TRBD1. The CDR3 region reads CATSGRDRYTDKQYF. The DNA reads TGTGCCACCAGTGGCCGGGACAGATACACAGATAAGCAGTATTTT.